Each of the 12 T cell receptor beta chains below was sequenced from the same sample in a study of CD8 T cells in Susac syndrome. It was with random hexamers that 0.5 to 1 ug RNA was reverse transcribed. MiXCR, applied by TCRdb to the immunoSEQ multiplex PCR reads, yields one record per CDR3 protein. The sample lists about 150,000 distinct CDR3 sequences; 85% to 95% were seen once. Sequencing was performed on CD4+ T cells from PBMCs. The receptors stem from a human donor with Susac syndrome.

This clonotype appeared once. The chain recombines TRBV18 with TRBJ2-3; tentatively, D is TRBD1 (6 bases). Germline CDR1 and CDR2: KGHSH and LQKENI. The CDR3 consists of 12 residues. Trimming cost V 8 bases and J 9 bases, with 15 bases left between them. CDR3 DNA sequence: TGTGCCAGCAACCCTAGGGGGAAGACGCAGTATTTT. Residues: CASNPRGKTQYF.

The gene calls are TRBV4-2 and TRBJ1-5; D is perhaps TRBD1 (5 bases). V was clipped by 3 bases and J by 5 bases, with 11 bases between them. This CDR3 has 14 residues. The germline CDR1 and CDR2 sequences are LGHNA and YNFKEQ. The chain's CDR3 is CASSQGVRDQPQHF. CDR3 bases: TGTGCCAGCAGCCAGGGGGTTCGGGATCAGCCCCAGCATTTT.

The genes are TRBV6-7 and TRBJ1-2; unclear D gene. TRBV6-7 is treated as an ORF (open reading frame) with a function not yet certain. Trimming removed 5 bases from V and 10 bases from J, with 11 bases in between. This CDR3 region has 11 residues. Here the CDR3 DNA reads TGTGCCAGCAGTCCCCTCCCATCCTACACCTTC. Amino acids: CASSPLPSYTF.

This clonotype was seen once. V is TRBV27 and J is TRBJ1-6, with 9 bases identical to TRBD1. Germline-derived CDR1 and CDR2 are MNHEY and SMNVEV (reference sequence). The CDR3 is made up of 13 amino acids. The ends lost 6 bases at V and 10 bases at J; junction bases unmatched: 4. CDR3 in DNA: TGTGCCAGCAGGAACAGGGGGCAATCACCCCTCCACTTT. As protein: CASRNRGQSPLHF.

The CDR3 reads CASSLSATGTIPSPLHF. Written as DNA, the CDR3 is TGTGCCAGCAGCTTAAGCGCGACAGGGACCATTCCTTCACCCCTCCACTTT. The rearrangement uses TRBV11-2 and TRBJ1-6, with TRBD1 matching over 7 bases. Trimming at V came to 2 bases and at J to 9 bases, leaving 13 bases not matched to a gene. The CDR3 has 17 amino acids. Germline CDR1 reads SGHAT; CDR2 reads FQNNGV.

The CDR3 DNA is TGCAGTGCTAGAGACGGCGGGGGGGCAGGGGAGACCCAGTACTTC. Its translation is CSARDGGGAGETQYF. This chain links TRBV20-1 with TRBJ2-5; 9 nucleotides match TRBD2. Germline V gene data show CDR1 as DFQATT and CDR2 as SNEGSKA (reference sequence). This CDR3 has 15 residues. V shed 0 bases and J 5 bases; nucleotides not matched to a gene: 7.

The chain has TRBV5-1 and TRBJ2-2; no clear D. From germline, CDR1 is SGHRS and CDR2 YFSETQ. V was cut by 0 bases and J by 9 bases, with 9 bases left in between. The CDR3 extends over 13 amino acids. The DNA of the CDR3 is TGCGCCAGCAGCTTGGCCGACCTGAGGGAGCTGTTTTTT. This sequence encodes CASSLADLRELFF.

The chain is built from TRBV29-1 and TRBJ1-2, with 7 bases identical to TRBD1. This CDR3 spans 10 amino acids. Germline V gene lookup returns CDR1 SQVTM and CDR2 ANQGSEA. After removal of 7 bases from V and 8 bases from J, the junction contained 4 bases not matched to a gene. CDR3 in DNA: TGCAGCGCGACAGGGACCGGCTACACCTTC. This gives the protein CSATGTGYTF. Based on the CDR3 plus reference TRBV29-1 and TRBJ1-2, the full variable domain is SAVISQKPSRDICQRGTSLTIQCQVDSQVTMMFWYRQQPGQSLTLIATANQGSEATYESGFVIDKFPISRPNLTFSTLTVSNMSPEDSSIYLCSATGTGYTFGSGTRLTVV.

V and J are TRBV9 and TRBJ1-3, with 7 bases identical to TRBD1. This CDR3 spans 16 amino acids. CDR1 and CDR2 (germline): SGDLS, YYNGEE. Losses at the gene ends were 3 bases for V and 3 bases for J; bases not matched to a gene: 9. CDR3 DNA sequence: TGTGCCAGCAGCGAGACAGGGTCAGCGTTTGGAAACACCATATATTTT. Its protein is CASSETGSAFGNTIYF.

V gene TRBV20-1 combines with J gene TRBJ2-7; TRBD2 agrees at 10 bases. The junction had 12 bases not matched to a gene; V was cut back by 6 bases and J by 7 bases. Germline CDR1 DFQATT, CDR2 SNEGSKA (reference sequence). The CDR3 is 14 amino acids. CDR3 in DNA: TGCAGTGCCCAAAGCGGGGGGGCGGGAAGGGAGCAGTACTTC. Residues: CSAQSGGAGREQYF.

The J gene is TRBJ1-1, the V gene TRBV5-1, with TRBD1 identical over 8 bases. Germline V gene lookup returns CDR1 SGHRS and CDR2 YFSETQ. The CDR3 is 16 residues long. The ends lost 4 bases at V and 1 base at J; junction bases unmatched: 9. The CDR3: CASSLGQGERNTEAFF. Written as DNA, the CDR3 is TGCGCCAGCAGCCTCGGACAGGGAGAGAGGAACACTGAAGCTTTCTTT.

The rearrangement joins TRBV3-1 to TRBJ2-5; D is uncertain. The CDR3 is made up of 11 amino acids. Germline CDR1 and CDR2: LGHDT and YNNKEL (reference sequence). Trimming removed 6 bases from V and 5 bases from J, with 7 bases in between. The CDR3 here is CASRSRETQYF. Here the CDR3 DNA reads TGTGCCAGCAGGTCGAGGGAGACCCAGTACTTC.